The rows below give T cell receptor beta chains drawn from one sample of a study of beta chain features in type 1 diabetes. The assay was immunoSEQ multiplex PCR, and TCRdb's table has in-frame clones only and misses some. The profile covers a few hundred thousand clones, with more than 12% appearing a single time and roughly 0.019% taken by the ten largest. The source material was naive CD4+ T cells from blood. The receptors derive from a young woman in good health. The CDR3 runs from the conserved cysteine through the conserved F or W. D genes are given only for firm matches. Where a row states a size, it is once, few, many or the class of an expanded clone; other rows omit it.

CASSGDWTYEQYF,TGTGCCAGCAGCGGGGACTGGACCTACGAGCAGTACTTC,TRBV13,few,13,.,TRBJ2-7
CASSFLDRGQETQYF,TGTGCCAGCAGCTTCCTAGACAGGGGGCAAGAGACCCAGTACTTC,TRBV7-7,.,15,TRBD1,TRBJ2-5
CASSPDTHNEQFF,TGTGCCAGCAGTCCGGACACTCACAATGAGCAGTTCTTC,TRBV7-3,.,13,.,TRBJ2-1
CASSPSSGSGADTQYF,TGCGCCAGCAGCCCGTCCTCGGGGTCGGGCGCAGATACGCAGTATTTT,TRBV5-1,few,16,.,TRBJ2-3
CAWSVRRGTAQYGYTF,TGTGCCTGGAGTGTACGTCGGGGGACTGCTCAGTATGGCTACACCTTC,TRBV30,.,16,.,TRBJ1-2
CASSSLTDPNQPQHF,TGTGCCAGCAGTTCCCTGACAGACCCGAATCAGCCCCAGCATTTT,TRBV2,.,15,.,TRBJ1-5
CASSIPGQGSHEQYF,TGTGCCAGTAGTATACCGGGACAGGGGTCCCACGAGCAGTACTTC,TRBV19,few,15,TRBD1,TRBJ2-7
CASVRGQLYNQPQHF,TGTGCCAGCGTGAGGGGACAGCTCTACAATCAGCCCCAGCATTTT,TRBV6-1,few,15,TRBD1,TRBJ1-5
CASSYRGPYNEQFF,TGTGCCAGCAGTTACAGGGGGCCCTACAATGAGCAGTTCTTC,TRBV6-5,few,14,TRBD1,TRBJ2-1
CASSAKNTEAFF,TGTGCCAGTAGCGCCAAGAACACTGAAGCTTTCTTT,TRBV6-5,.,12,.,TRBJ1-1
CASRTGLNQPQHF,TGTGCCAGCCGGACAGGGCTCAATCAGCCCCAGCATTTT,TRBV27,few,13,TRBD1,TRBJ1-5
CASSLRTLGPTDTQYF,TGTGCCAGCAGCTTGAGGACCCTGGGGCCCACAGATACGCAGTATTTT,TRBV5-4,few,16,.,TRBJ2-3
CACHQGLAGGGEQFF,TGTGCCTGCCACCAGGGGCTAGCGGGAGGGGGTGAGCAGTTCTTC,TRBV30,.,15,TRBD2,TRBJ2-1
CASSFSVYGYTF,TGTGCCAGCAGTTTTTCGGTATATGGCTACACCTTC,TRBV28,.,12,.,TRBJ1-2
CASSLMRGEGYTF,TGTGCCAGCAGCCTAATGCGGGGGGAAGGCTACACCTTC,TRBV7-2,.,13,.,TRBJ1-2
CASSLTSGRETQYF,TGCGCCAGCAGCTTGACTAGCGGGAGGGAGACCCAGTACTTC,TRBV5-1,.,14,TRBD2,TRBJ2-5
CASSHGLAGYNEQFF,TGTGCCAGCAGCCATGGACTAGCGGGATACAATGAGCAGTTCTTC,TRBV4-2,.,15,TRBD2,TRBJ2-1
CASSFGTGEYEQYF,TGCGCCAGCAGCTTCGGGACAGGCGAATACGAGCAGTACTTC,TRBV5-1,few,14,TRBD1,TRBJ2-7
CASSLSNYGYTF,TGCGCCAGCAGCTTGTCAAACTATGGCTACACCTTC,TRBV5-1,.,12,.,TRBJ1-2
CASSGQGGGTEAFF,TGTGCCAGCAGTGGACAGGGAGGTGGCACTGAAGCTTTCTTT,TRBV6-1,few,14,TRBD1,TRBJ1-1
CAWSNREFGTQYF,TGTGCCTGGAGTAACAGGGAATTCGGGACCCAGTACTTC,TRBV30,.,13,.,TRBJ2-5
CASSAGTGVRDTEAFF,TGTGCCAGCAGTGCGGGGACAGGTGTGAGAGACACTGAAGCTTTCTTT,TRBV28,few,16,TRBD1,TRBJ1-1
CASRLGDRGLETQYF,TGTGCCAGCCGACTTGGGGACAGGGGTCTGGAGACCCAGTACTTC,TRBV11-2,few,15,TRBD1,TRBJ2-5
CASSPFLDSAWNEKLFF,TGTGCCAGCAGTCCTTTTCTGGACAGCGCCTGGAATGAAAAACTGTTTTTT,TRBV27,few,17,.,TRBJ1-4
CASSLEAGLEQYF,TGTGCCAGCAGCTTAGAGGCAGGGCTCGAGCAGTACTTC,TRBV7-2,few,13,.,TRBJ2-7
CAWSVGGLNQPQHF,TGTGCCTGGAGTGTAGGAGGCTTGAATCAGCCCCAGCATTTT,TRBV30,.,14,.,TRBJ1-5
CASSLEGRGANYGYTF,TGCGCCAGCAGCTTGGAGGGCAGGGGCGCTAACTATGGCTACACCTTC,TRBV5-1,.,16,.,TRBJ1-2
CASSSRNTEAFF,TGTGCCAGCAGCTCCAGGAACACTGAAGCTTTCTTT,TRBV9,few,12,.,TRBJ1-1
CASSPYRSYNEQFF,TGTGCCAGCAGCCCCTACAGGTCCTACAATGAGCAGTTCTTC,TRBV7-3,few,14,.,TRBJ2-1
CATSKLGGARADTQYF,TGTGCCACCAGCAAACTTGGCGGGGCTAGGGCAGATACGCAGTATTTT,TRBV15,few,16,.,TRBJ2-3
CATSRDWDSKNIQYF,TGTGCCACCAGCAGAGATTGGGACTCCAAAAACATTCAGTACTTC,TRBV15,.,15,.,TRBJ2-4
CASSPRTGRGYTF,TGTGCCAGCAGCCCTCGGACAGGCAGGGGCTACACCTTC,TRBV7-2,few,13,TRBD1,TRBJ1-2
CASSERFSGRYGYTF,TGTGCCAGCAGTGAAAGGTTCTCAGGGAGGTATGGCTACACCTTC,TRBV25-1,.,15,.,TRBJ1-2